The entry below gives a single T cell receptor beta chain sequence along with its context. The sample belongs to a study of blood T cell repertoires in COVID-19. The overall study: Samples representing acute and convalescent COVID-19 were sourced from the United States, Italy and Spain. PBMCs, B-cell-depleted T cells, or T cells provided the cDNA or gDNA that made up the material.

Original data processing: Reference gene primer amplification gave estimated nucleated cell counts. Assay used: immunoSEQ multiplex PCR; TCRdb lists only in-frame clones, some missing. The V and J calls and clone size are taken from that table; D and trimming were inferred from the DNA. This table has roughly 150,000 clones, roughly 90% appearing once. The CDR3 covers 16 residues. Germline V lookup: CDR1 SEHNR, CDR2 FQNEAQ (reference sequence). V was clipped by 8 bases and J by 0 bases; unmatched bases: 12. The source is a man aged 55 to 70 with acute or convalescent COVID-19. The rearrangement uses TRBV7-9 and TRBJ1-1, with 7 bases aligning to TRBD1. The sequencing sample was made of peripheral blood. DNA for the CDR3: TGTGCCAGCGATAAGACAGGGAGTAAAATGAACACTGAAGCTTTCTTT. Protein product: CASDKTGSKMNTEAFF.